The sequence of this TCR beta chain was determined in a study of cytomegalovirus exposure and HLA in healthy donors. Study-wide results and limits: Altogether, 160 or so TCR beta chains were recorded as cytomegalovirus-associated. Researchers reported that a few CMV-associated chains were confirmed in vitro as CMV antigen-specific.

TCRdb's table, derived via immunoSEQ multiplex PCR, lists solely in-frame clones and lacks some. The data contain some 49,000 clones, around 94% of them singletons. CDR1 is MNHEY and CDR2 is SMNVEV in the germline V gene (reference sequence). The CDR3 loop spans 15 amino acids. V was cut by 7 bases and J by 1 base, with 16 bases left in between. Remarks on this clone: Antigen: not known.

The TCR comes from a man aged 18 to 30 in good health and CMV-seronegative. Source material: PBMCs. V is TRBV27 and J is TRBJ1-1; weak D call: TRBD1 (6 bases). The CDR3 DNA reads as TGTGCCAGCATTTTCCAGGGGACAAGGAACACTGAAGCTTTCTTT. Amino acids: CASIFQGTRNTEAFF.